The rows below give T cell receptor beta chains drawn from one sample of a study of shared clonotypes between healthy human individuals. The table came from immunoSEQ multiplex PCR; TCRdb's copy has only in-frame clones and leaves some out. This table has some 470,000 clones, about 79% appearing once. Sequenced material: PBMCs. These receptors originate from a woman aged 40 to 55 in good health. Some clones in this sample may be carry-over from other donors' samples. The CDR3 runs from the conserved cysteine through the conserved F or W. Each record gives: CDR3 protein, CDR3 DNA, clone size, V gene, J gene, D gene. D genes are given only for firm matches. Some rows have no size entry. The others give once, few or many, or a class for an expanded clone.

cdr3_aa: CASSLGQGFDYGYTF
cdr3_nt: TGCGCCAGCAGCTTGGGACAGGGTTTTGACTATGGCTACACCTTC
clone_size: once
v_call: TRBV5-1
j_call: TRBJ1-2
d_call: TRBD1

cdr3_aa: CASSQEWGTQGEKLFF
cdr3_nt: TGCGCCAGCAGCCAAGAATGGGGTACCCAGGGTGAAAAACTGTTTTTT
clone_size: NA
v_call: TRBV4-1
j_call: TRBJ1-4
d_call: NA

cdr3_aa: CASSSTGGMNTEAFF
cdr3_nt: TGTGCCAGCAGCTCGACAGGGGGCATGAACACTGAAGCTTTCTTT
clone_size: NA
v_call: TRBV11-3
j_call: TRBJ1-1
d_call: TRBD1

cdr3_aa: CSVESGGLGDTEAFF
cdr3_nt: TGCAGCGTTGAGTCAGGGGGGCTGGGGGACACTGAAGCTTTCTTT
clone_size: NA
v_call: TRBV29-1
j_call: TRBJ1-1
d_call: TRBD1

cdr3_aa: CSVGSASGRFRTQYF
cdr3_nt: TGCAGCGTCGGTAGTGCTAGCGGGAGATTCCGGACCCAGTACTTC
clone_size: NA
v_call: TRBV29-1
j_call: TRBJ2-5
d_call: TRBD2

cdr3_aa: CASSNHRAGYGYTF
cdr3_nt: TGTGCCAGTAGTAACCACAGGGCTGGATATGGCTACACCTTC
clone_size: NA
v_call: TRBV19
j_call: TRBJ1-2
d_call: NA

cdr3_aa: CASSIPHTGELFF
cdr3_nt: TGTGCCAGTAGTATTCCCCACACCGGGGAGCTGTTTTTT
clone_size: NA
v_call: TRBV19
j_call: TRBJ2-2
d_call: NA

cdr3_aa: CASSSVPWVGREETQYF
cdr3_nt: TGCGCCAGCAGCTCGGTGCCGTGGGTGGGAAGGGAAGAGACCCAGTACTTC
clone_size: many
v_call: TRBV5-1
j_call: TRBJ2-5
d_call: NA

cdr3_aa: CATKSSGTSYNEQFF
cdr3_nt: TGTGCCACCAAATCTAGCGGGACCTCCTACAATGAGCAGTTCTTC
clone_size: NA
v_call: TRBV27
j_call: TRBJ2-1
d_call: TRBD2

cdr3_aa: CASSLSYRKYSPGELFF
cdr3_nt: TGTGCCAGCAGTTTATCTTACAGGAAATATAGCCCCGGGGAGCTGTTTTTT
clone_size: NA
v_call: TRBV27
j_call: TRBJ2-2
d_call: NA

cdr3_aa: CASSSPVGPYEQYF
cdr3_nt: TGCGCCAGCAGCTCCCCCGTTGGGCCCTACGAGCAGTACTTC
clone_size: NA
v_call: TRBV5-1
j_call: TRBJ2-7
d_call: NA

cdr3_aa: CASSLDAGQGLTRQYF
cdr3_nt: TGTGCCAGCAGCTTGGACGCGGGACAGGGGTTAACTCGACAGTACTTC
clone_size: NA
v_call: TRBV5-5
j_call: TRBJ2-7
d_call: TRBD1

cdr3_aa: CASSFAARLATNYNEQFF
cdr3_nt: TGTGCCAGCAGTTTTGCGGCCAGACTAGCGACAAACTACAATGAGCAGTTCTTC
clone_size: NA
v_call: TRBV7-2
j_call: TRBJ2-1
d_call: TRBD2

cdr3_aa: CASSTQGKGEQYF
cdr3_nt: TGTGCCAGTAGTACACAGGGGAAAGGCGAGCAGTACTTC
clone_size: NA
v_call: TRBV19
j_call: TRBJ2-7
d_call: TRBD1

cdr3_aa: CATSRDPRHGREQFF
cdr3_nt: TGTGCCACCAGCAGAGATCCGCGACACGGCAGGGAGCAGTTCTTC
clone_size: NA
v_call: TRBV15
j_call: TRBJ2-1
d_call: NA

cdr3_aa: CASSLEHNQPQHF
cdr3_nt: TGTGCCAGCAGCTTAGAACACAATCAGCCCCAGCATTTT
clone_size: NA
v_call: TRBV7-8
j_call: TRBJ1-5
d_call: NA

cdr3_aa: CSAGSPTRGGADTQYF
cdr3_nt: TGCAGCGCCGGATCTCCGACTAGAGGGGGGGCAGATACGCAGTATTTT
clone_size: NA
v_call: TRBV29-1
j_call: TRBJ2-3
d_call: NA

cdr3_aa: CASSLSTYEQYF
cdr3_nt: TGTGCCAGCAGCTTAAGCACCTACGAGCAGTACTTC
clone_size: once
v_call: TRBV5-8
j_call: TRBJ2-7
d_call: NA

cdr3_aa: CAWSGERGQETQYF
cdr3_nt: TGTGCCTGGAGTGGGGAGAGGGGGCAAGAGACCCAGTACTTC
clone_size: NA
v_call: TRBV30
j_call: TRBJ2-5
d_call: NA

cdr3_aa: CATSREGGTGADEQYF
cdr3_nt: TGTGCCACCAGCAGAGAGGGGGGGACAGGGGCAGACGAGCAGTACTTC
clone_size: many
v_call: TRBV15
j_call: TRBJ2-7
d_call: TRBD1

cdr3_aa: CARSLRSSGRGEQYF
cdr3_nt: TGTGCCAGAAGCTTGCGGTCTAGCGGGAGAGGCGAGCAGTACTTC
clone_size: NA
v_call: TRBV5-3
j_call: TRBJ2-7
d_call: TRBD2

cdr3_aa: CAISERGFRDEQFF
cdr3_nt: TGTGCCATCAGTGAGCGGGGTTTTCGTGATGAGCAGTTCTTC
clone_size: NA
v_call: TRBV10-3
j_call: TRBJ2-1
d_call: NA

cdr3_aa: CASSTVTGGDGYTF
cdr3_nt: TGTGCCAGTAGTACCGTTACAGGGGGAGATGGCTACACCTTC
clone_size: NA
v_call: TRBV19
j_call: TRBJ1-2
d_call: TRBD1

cdr3_aa: CASSLQISGVGEQFF
cdr3_nt: TGTGCTAGCAGCTTACAGATCTCTGGGGTCGGTGAGCAGTTCTTC
clone_size: NA
v_call: TRBV7-7
j_call: TRBJ2-1
d_call: NA

cdr3_aa: CASSQRQGVYYGYTF
cdr3_nt: TGCGCCAGCAGTCAACGACAGGGGGTTTACTATGGCTACACCTTC
clone_size: once
v_call: TRBV23-1
j_call: TRBJ1-2
d_call: TRBD1

cdr3_aa: CASSQDRRDTQYF
cdr3_nt: TGTGCCAGCAGCCAAGATCGCCGGGATACGCAGTATTTT
clone_size: NA
v_call: TRBV14
j_call: TRBJ2-3
d_call: NA

cdr3_aa: CSVAPSASKNIQYF
cdr3_nt: TGCAGCGTTGCTCCGAGCGCTTCCAAAAACATTCAGTACTTC
clone_size: NA
v_call: TRBV29-1
j_call: TRBJ2-4
d_call: NA

cdr3_aa: CASSPVLAGVNAGELFF
cdr3_nt: TGCGCCAGCAGCCCAGTGCTAGCGGGGGTGAACGCCGGGGAGCTGTTTTTT
clone_size: NA
v_call: TRBV4-1
j_call: TRBJ2-2
d_call: TRBD2

cdr3_aa: CSVGESSYNEQFF
cdr3_nt: TGCAGCGTTGGTGAATCGAGCTACAATGAGCAGTTCTTC
clone_size: NA
v_call: TRBV29-1
j_call: TRBJ2-1
d_call: NA

cdr3_aa: CASSPGSGRGHEQFF
cdr3_nt: TGCGCCAGCAGCCCGGGAAGCGGGAGGGGACATGAGCAGTTCTTC
clone_size: NA
v_call: TRBV4-3
j_call: TRBJ2-1
d_call: TRBD2

cdr3_aa: CASNEGEGLYGYTF
cdr3_nt: TGTGCCAGCAATGAGGGAGAGGGCCTCTATGGCTACACCTTC
clone_size: once
v_call: TRBV6-5
j_call: TRBJ1-2
d_call: NA

cdr3_aa: CANTKYMDTEAFF
cdr3_nt: TGTGCCAACACGAAATACATGGACACTGAAGCTTTCTTT
clone_size: NA
v_call: TRBV6-1
j_call: TRBJ1-1
d_call: NA

cdr3_aa: CASSLPPGGGIYEQYF
cdr3_nt: TGTGCCAGCAGTTTACCCCCGGGGGGTGGGATCTACGAGCAGTACTTC
clone_size: NA
v_call: TRBV28
j_call: TRBJ2-7
d_call: TRBD2

cdr3_aa: CAWRVAYGYTF
cdr3_nt: TGTGCCTGGAGGGTCGCCTATGGCTACACCTTC
clone_size: NA
v_call: TRBV30
j_call: TRBJ1-2
d_call: NA

cdr3_aa: CASSPGQSSSYNEQFF
cdr3_nt: TGTGCCAGCAGCCCGGGACAGTCAAGCTCCTACAATGAGCAGTTCTTC
clone_size: few
v_call: TRBV7-3
j_call: TRBJ2-1
d_call: TRBD1

cdr3_aa: CASSPHRVSEETQYF
cdr3_nt: TGTGCCAGCAGCCCCCATAGAGTGTCAGAAGAGACCCAGTACTTC
clone_size: NA
v_call: TRBV9
j_call: TRBJ2-5
d_call: NA

cdr3_aa: CAWKLQSTIYF
cdr3_nt: TGTGCCTGGAAGTTACAGTCCACCATATATTTT
clone_size: NA
v_call: TRBV30
j_call: TRBJ1-3
d_call: NA

cdr3_aa: CASSPLQGPGYEQYF
cdr3_nt: TGTGCCAGCTCACCACTACAGGGCCCTGGCTACGAGCAGTACTTC
clone_size: NA
v_call: TRBV18
j_call: TRBJ2-7
d_call: NA

cdr3_aa: CASSLRQGRANEKLFF
cdr3_nt: TGTGCCAGCAGCTTGAGACAGGGTCGGGCTAATGAAAAACTGTTTTTT
clone_size: NA
v_call: TRBV5-4
j_call: TRBJ1-4
d_call: TRBD1

cdr3_aa: CASSSDVGVGDEQFF
cdr3_nt: TGTGCCAGCAGCTCCGACGTGGGTGTTGGGGATGAGCAGTTCTTC
clone_size: NA
v_call: TRBV7-3
j_call: TRBJ2-1
d_call: NA

cdr3_aa: CATSRPGTSGSTDTQYF
cdr3_nt: TGTGCCACCAGCAGACCTGGGACTAGCGGGAGCACAGATACGCAGTATTTT
clone_size: NA
v_call: TRBV15
j_call: TRBJ2-3
d_call: TRBD2

cdr3_aa: CASSVEPSGFSGNTIYF
cdr3_nt: TGTGCCAGCAGCGTAGAGCCGAGCGGGTTCTCTGGAAACACCATATATTTT
clone_size: NA
v_call: TRBV9
j_call: TRBJ1-3
d_call: NA

cdr3_aa: CASSKGGLAKNIQYF
cdr3_nt: TGTGCCAGCAGCAAAGGGGGTCTAGCCAAAAACATTCAGTACTTC
clone_size: NA
v_call: TRBV27
j_call: TRBJ2-4
d_call: NA

cdr3_aa: CASSLRTSVSYEQYF
cdr3_nt: TGTGCCAGCTCACTGCGGACTAGCGTCTCCTACGAGCAGTACTTC
clone_size: NA
v_call: TRBV18
j_call: TRBJ2-7
d_call: TRBD2

cdr3_aa: CASSRSGDQPQHF
cdr3_nt: TGCGCCAGCAGCCGAAGTGGGGATCAGCCCCAGCATTTT
clone_size: NA
v_call: TRBV4-3
j_call: TRBJ1-5
d_call: NA

cdr3_aa: CASGSGILAGGYNEQFF
cdr3_nt: TGTGCTAGTGGTTCGGGGATTCTAGCGGGGGGTTACAATGAGCAGTTCTTC
clone_size: NA
v_call: TRBV12-5
j_call: TRBJ2-1
d_call: TRBD2

cdr3_aa: CAISDNPPLAGDEQFF
cdr3_nt: TGTGCCATCAGTGACAACCCACCTCTAGCGGGAGATGAGCAGTTCTTC
clone_size: NA
v_call: TRBV10-3
j_call: TRBJ2-1
d_call: TRBD2

cdr3_aa: CASSVIAGGVNIQYF
cdr3_nt: TGTGCCAGCAGTGTGATAGCGGGAGGAGTAAACATTCAGTACTTC
clone_size: once
v_call: TRBV6-4
j_call: TRBJ2-4
d_call: TRBD2

cdr3_aa: CASSAQGGTEAFF
cdr3_nt: TGTGCCAGCAGCGCCCAGGGGGGTACTGAAGCTTTCTTT
clone_size: NA
v_call: TRBV9
j_call: TRBJ1-1
d_call: TRBD1

cdr3_aa: CASSDPGTRGQFF
cdr3_nt: TGTGCCAGCAGTGATCCCGGGACTCGGGGGCAGTTCTTC
clone_size: NA
v_call: TRBV6-1
j_call: TRBJ2-1
d_call: NA

cdr3_aa: CAWSVRGGDTQYF
cdr3_nt: TGTGCCTGGAGTGTACGTGGGGGAGATACGCAGTATTTT
clone_size: NA
v_call: TRBV30
j_call: TRBJ2-3
d_call: NA

cdr3_aa: CSVVLHSGRALGELFF
cdr3_nt: TGCAGCGTTGTACTTCATAGCGGGAGGGCCCTCGGGGAGCTGTTTTTT
clone_size: NA
v_call: TRBV29-1
j_call: TRBJ2-2
d_call: TRBD2

cdr3_aa: CASSQQSGGSQPQHF
cdr3_nt: TGCGCCAGCAGCCAACAATCAGGGGGCAGTCAGCCCCAGCATTTT
clone_size: NA
v_call: TRBV4-3
j_call: TRBJ1-5
d_call: TRBD1

cdr3_aa: CASSLASIVTGAKANYGYTF
cdr3_nt: TGCGCCAGCAGCTTGGCCTCCATCGTCACAGGAGCTAAAGCTAACTATGGCTACACCTTC
clone_size: NA
v_call: TRBV5-1
j_call: TRBJ1-2
d_call: NA

cdr3_aa: CAISASGIGWSRQPQHF
cdr3_nt: TGTGCCATCAGTGCTTCGGGGATCGGGTGGAGCAGGCAGCCCCAGCATTTT
clone_size: NA
v_call: TRBV10-3
j_call: TRBJ1-5
d_call: NA

cdr3_aa: CASSPLTISGDNEQFF
cdr3_nt: TGTGCCAGCTCACCACTCACAATTAGCGGAGACAATGAGCAGTTCTTC
clone_size: NA
v_call: TRBV18
j_call: TRBJ2-1
d_call: NA

cdr3_aa: CAWSYGLAGGYEQYF
cdr3_nt: TGTGCCTGGAGCTACGGACTAGCGGGAGGATACGAGCAGTACTTC
clone_size: NA
v_call: TRBV30
j_call: TRBJ2-7
d_call: TRBD2

cdr3_aa: CASSNKSSGRTQAFF
cdr3_nt: TGTGCCAGCAGCAACAAGTCATCGGGTCGGACGCAAGCTTTCTTT
clone_size: few
v_call: TRBV21-1
j_call: TRBJ1-1
d_call: NA